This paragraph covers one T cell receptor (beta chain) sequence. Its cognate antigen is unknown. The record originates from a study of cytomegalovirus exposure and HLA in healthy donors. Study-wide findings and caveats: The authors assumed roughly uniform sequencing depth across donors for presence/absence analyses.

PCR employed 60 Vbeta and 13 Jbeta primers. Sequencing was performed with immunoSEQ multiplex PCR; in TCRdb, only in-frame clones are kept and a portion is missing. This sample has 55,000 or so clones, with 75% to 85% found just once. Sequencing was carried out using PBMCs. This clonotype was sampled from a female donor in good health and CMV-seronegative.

This chain's CDR3 is CASSPTWSTGNYGYTF. DNA of the CDR3: TGTGCCAGCAGCCCCACCTGGTCGACAGGGAACTATGGCTACACCTTC. This chain connects TRBV7-2 to TRBJ1-2; 7 positions agree with TRBD1. The ends lost 5 bases at V and 2 bases at J; junction bases unmatched: 11. The germline V gene has CDR1 SGHTA and CDR2 FQGNSA. The CDR3 runs 16 residues. The full variable domain, completed using reference TRBV7-2 and TRBJ1-2, is GAGVSQSPSNKVTEKGKDVELRCDPISGHTALYWYRQSLGQGLEFLIYFQGNSAPDKSGLPSDRFSAERTGGSVSTLTIQRTQQEDSAVYLCASSPTWSTGNYGYTFGSGTRLTVV.